What follows describes a single T cell receptor (beta chain). Its antigen is currently not known. Base qualities are missing; no much larger clone stands one base away. This entry is derived from a study of blood T cell repertoires in COVID-19 (TCRdb year 2020). About the full investigation: Samples from collaborators originated in the United States, Italy and Spain and spanned both the acute and convalescent phases of COVID-19. The prospective study material was composed of cDNA or gDNA derived from T cells, B-cell-depleted T cells, or PBMCs. Deeply sampled blood TCRbeta repertoires from subjects exposed to, actively infected with, or recovered from COVID-19 were included in the dataset. The repertoires were released in a freely available public database meant as a resource for research on the immune response to SARS-CoV-2. The samples were drawn from the first 160 participants of the ongoing ImmuneRACE study and from over 950 subjects provided by 6 global collaborators. A de-identified subject ID, COVID-19 status, age in years and sex were almost always included in the sample metadata. HLA class I and class II types, where available, came from metadata supplied by the sample provider rather than from assay-based typing.

TCRbeta CDR3 regions were amplified from genomic DNA by means of the immunoSEQ Assay, a bias-controlled multiplex PCR. The paper's processing steps were these. The number of nucleated cells in each sample was estimated from the amplification of reference gene primers within the assay. Sequence reads were collapsed and filtered to measure the absolute abundance of every unique TCRbeta CDR3 rearrangement. For each sample, productive Simpson clonality was calculated as the square root of Simpson's diversity index across productive rearrangements. TCRdb re-hosts the immuneACCESS table, in-frame sequences only. Its copies lack some clones; in the studies checked, an unresolved V gene accounts for under half of them, and the cause for the rest is not known. V, J and clone size were drawn from that table, and D and trimming were deduced from the DNA. This sample gives approximately 350,000 clones in total; roughly nine tenths of them show up just once. More than 0.8% of the sample is in the top ten clones.

Participants in the prospective study were aged roughly 18 to 100 years, lived in 24 United States geographic areas, and enrolled through a virtual design. To assign participants to cohorts, the prospective study relied on clinical history that participants themselves reported in a screening survey and a study questionnaire. Recovered participants in ImmuneRACE Cohort 3 were defined by two consecutive negative NP/OP PCR tests, clearance by a healthcare professional, or resolution of symptoms. Each participant in the prospective study had whole blood, serum and a nasopharyngeal or oropharyngeal swab collected by mobile phlebotomists. Over an approximately 2-month period, participants in the prospective study had the option of providing additional blood draws and questionnaires. Blood samples from the prospective study were shipped frozen or at room temperature prior to DNA extraction. Broader findings and caveats from the paper: The amount of clinical and demographic metadata varied by source and participant and was provided uncurated.

V is clipped by 0 bases and J by 2 bases, and the sequence between their germline boundaries is 8 bases long. From the cysteine up to the phenylalanine, the CDR3 has a length of 15 residues. The only DNA kept is the CDR3, 45 bases in frame from the first base. CDR1 MNHEY and CDR2 SVGAGI are derived from the germline V gene. This clonotype was obtained from a man aged 18 to 29 who had recovered from COVID-19. Material: PBMCs or T cells enriched from blood (not recorded which). The chain is encoded by TRBV6-5 joined to TRBJ2-1; the D gene assignment is ambiguous. The encoded CDR3 is CASSYSSTAYNEQFF. At the DNA level, the sequence is TGTGCCAGCAGTTACTCCTCTACAGCCTACAATGAGCAGTTCTTC.